Each of the 17 T cell receptor beta chains below was sequenced from the same sample in a study of T cells in Graves' hyperthyroidism and ophthalmopathy. TCR beta CDR3 region amplification was performed from RNA transcripts. When the TCR CDR3 underwent first-round RT-PCR, the HTBI primer set was used. TCRdb analysed the multiplex PCR reads with MiXCR anew, one entry per CDR3 protein. Of about 360,000 distinct CDR3 sequences listed, 13% are singletons. The sequencing input was blood. These TCRs come from a woman between 18 and 30 years old with Graves' hyperthyroidism.

This clonotype was detected many times. The rearrangement uses TRBV2 and TRBJ1-2; D is undetermined. The CDR3 is 12 amino acids. Germline CDR1 is SNHLY and CDR2 is FYNNEI. V was shortened by 9 bases and J by 4 bases, with 12 bases between the two germline ends. CDR3 bases: TGTGCCAGTCGGTCGCTCCTCTATGGCTACACCTTC. Translating it yields CASRSLLYGYTF.

This clonotype was detected a few times. The chain uses TRBV7-2 and TRBJ1-3, with D unresolved. Germline lookup yields CDR1 SGHTA and CDR2 FQGNSA. Deletions cut 7 bases from V and 2 bases from J, with 15 bases between. The CDR3 is 15 residues long. The chain's CDR3 is CASIPRESPGNTIYF. Written as DNA, the CDR3 is TGTGCCAGCATCCCTAGGGAATCCCCTGGAAACACCATATATTTT.

This clonotype came up many times. The chain couples TRBV7-2 to TRBJ2-1, with unresolved D. This CDR3 spans 12 amino acids. Germline V gene data show CDR1 as SGHTA and CDR2 as FQGNSA. Trimming took off 3 bases at V and 8 bases at J, with 8 bases between the two ends. Here the CDR3 DNA reads TGTGCCAGCAGCTTTGGATGGGATGAGCAGTTCTTC. This sequence encodes CASSFGWDEQFF.

This clonotype has at least ten counts. The J gene is TRBJ2-3, the V gene TRBV12-3 or TRBV12-4; the D call may be TRBD1 or TRBD2 (5 bases each). The CDR3 covers 15 residues. V was shortened by 6 bases and J by 0 bases, with 13 bases between the two germline ends. The CDR3 DNA reads TGTGCCAGCAGCCTAGGGGACCCGAGCACAGATACGCAGTATTTT. It encodes CASSLGDPSTDTQYF.

This clonotype was detected ten times or more. The chain carries TRBV7-9 and TRBJ1-1; TRBD1 might be the D (5 bases). The germline V gene has CDR1 SEHNR and CDR2 FQNEAQ (reference sequence). The CDR3 covers 12 residues. Trimming took off 6 bases at V and 2 bases at J, with 7 bases between the two ends. The CDR3 spells CASRGQNTEAFF. Here the CDR3 DNA reads TGTGCCAGCAGGGGGCAAAACACTGAAGCTTTCTTT.

This clonotype was found many times. The chain couples TRBV27 to TRBJ2-3; 11 bases are shared with TRBD1. This CDR3 has 14 amino acids. J was trimmed by 1 base and V by 10 bases; bases with no gene match: 4. Germline lookup yields CDR1 MNHEY and CDR2 SMNVEV (reference sequence). As DNA, the CDR3 is TGTGCCACCTGGACAGGGGGCGGCACAGATACGCAGTATTTT. It yields the protein CATWTGGGTDTQYF.

The rearrangement uses TRBV19 and TRBJ1-1; 12 bases agree with TRBD1. The CDR3 loop spans 15 amino acids. The V gene's germline CDR1 is LNHDA and CDR2 SQIVND (reference sequence). V was pared by 9 bases and J by 4 bases, with 9 bases of the junction left unmatched. The CDR3 sequence: CASEGQGAWATEAFF. CDR3 bases: TGTGCCAGCGAGGGACAGGGGGCCTGGGCCACTGAAGCTTTCTTT.

The rearrangement joins TRBV11-3 to TRBJ1-6, with D hard to call. The ends were cut back, 3 bases at V and 8 bases at J, with 8 bases in the middle. CDR3 length: 13 amino acids. Germline-derived CDR1 and CDR2 are SGHNT and YENEEA. CDR3 sequence reads: CASSFSIDSPLHF. The CDR3 DNA follows: TGTGCCAGCAGCTTCAGTATTGATTCACCCCTCCACTTT. Full variable domain (rest looked up from reference TRBV11-3 and TRBJ1-6): EAGVVQSPRYKIIEKKQPVAFWCNPISGHNTLYWYLQNLGQGPELLIRYENEEAVDDSQLPKDRFSAERLKGVDSTLKIQPAELGDSAVYLCASSFSIDSPLHFGNGTRLTVT.

In this sample, this clonotype turned up many times. The chain couples TRBV13 to TRBJ1-1; D unclear. The CDR3 spans 13 residues. Germline V CDR1 and CDR2: PRHDT, FYEKMQ (reference sequence). With 3 bases removed from V and 4 bases from J, the gap between germline ends came to 9 bases. The CDR3 loop is CASSFRGGTEAFF. CDR3 nucleotide sequence: TGTGCCAGCAGCTTCCGGGGAGGCACTGAAGCTTTCTTT.

This clonotype showed up just a few times. The chain is built from TRBV6-6 and TRBJ2-5, with 15 bases identical to TRBD2. The CDR3 totals 16 residues. V shed 6 bases, J shed 4 bases, and the junction held 6 bases outside the gene matches. CDR1 and CDR2 from the germline V gene are MNHNY and SVGAGI (reference sequence). The CDR3 here is CASRRTSGGAGETQYF. CDR3 DNA sequence: TGTGCCAGCAGGAGGACTAGCGGGGGGGCCGGAGAGACCCAGTACTTC.

The chain recombines TRBV27 with TRBJ2-7; TRBD1 matches at 9 bases. The germline V gene has CDR1 MNHEY and CDR2 SMNVEV (reference sequence). The CDR3 extends over 13 amino acids. The V gene end was trimmed by 3 bases and the J gene end by 9 bases; junction bases not matched to a gene: 6. CDR3 residues: CASSFRRQGVQYF. The CDR3 coding sequence is TGTGCCAGCAGTTTCAGGCGACAGGGGGTGCAGTACTTC.

This clonotype was seen ten or more times. The rearrangement joins TRBV7-3 to TRBJ1-2, with D unresolved. CDR1 and CDR2 (germline): SGHTA, FQGTGA. Between the trimmed V and J ends, which lost 6 bases and 7 bases, there was a span of 6 bases. This CDR3 region has 10 residues. CDR3 sequence: CASSLRGYTF. DNA of the CDR3: TGTGCCAGCAGTCTTCGTGGCTACACCTTC.

Concerning this clonotype: One base away lies a much larger clone, so this may be a sequencing read error. This chain links TRBV19 with TRBJ1-1; D is unresolved. The CDR3 is 12 residues long. In germline, CDR1 is LNHDA, CDR2 SQIVND (reference sequence). The CDR3 nucleotides are TGTACCAGTAGCCGGCCGAACACTGAAGCTTTCTTT. It codes for CTSSRPNTEAFF.

This chain connects TRBV5-5 to TRBJ1-2, with D uncertain. The V end lost 4 bases, the J end lost 6 bases, and 13 bases lay between the germline ends. The CDR3 has 13 residues. Per germline, CDR1 SGHKS and CDR2 YYEKEE (reference sequence). DNA for the CDR3: TGTGCCAGCAGCCTAGCCTCTGTTGATGGCTACACCTTC. Its protein is CASSLASVDGYTF.

This clonotype was counted many times. The chain has TRBV29-1 and TRBJ1-1; a weak D match, TRBD1 (6 bases). V lost 2 bases and J lost 1, with 8 bases in between. Germline lookup yields CDR1 SQVTM and CDR2 ANQGSEA. The CDR3 extends over 13 amino acids. CDR3 amino acids: CSVEQGQNTEAFF. DNA for the CDR3: TGCAGCGTTGAACAGGGGCAGAACACTGAAGCTTTCTTT.

In its sample, this clonotype was seen many times. The genes are TRBV12-3 or TRBV12-4 and TRBJ2-3; D may be TRBD1 (5 bases). The CDR3 is 13 amino acids. V lost 6 bases to trimming and J lost 7 bases, with 14 bases between them. The CDR3 DNA sequence: TGTGCCAGCAGCCGGGCTGGGGCCAATACGCAGTATTTT. It translates to CASSRAGANTQYF.

Only a few counts were recorded for this clonotype. The chain employs TRBV6-2 or TRBV6-3 and TRBJ2-5, with 14 bases lining up with TRBD2. Germline CDR1 MNHEY, CDR2 SVGEGT. The CDR3 runs 18 residues. Germline trimming cut 0 bases from V and 5 bases from J; bases unmatched to any gene: 8. The DNA of the CDR3 is TGTGCCAGCAGTTACTCCACGCGGACTAGCGGGAGGAGGGAGACCCAGTACTTC. It specifies CASSYSTRTSGRRETQYF.